Following are 12 T cell receptor beta chains from one sample sequenced in a study of T cell responses to AZD1222 COVID-19 vaccine. Clones were read by immunoSEQ multiplex PCR, and TCRdb kept only the in-frame ones, dropping some. The sample holds about 150,000 clones, roughly 94% seen once. Here the sequenced sample was peripheral blood, taken on day 0 of AZD1222 vaccination. Receptor source: an adult in good health.

This sequence joins TRBV7-2 and TRBJ1-4; 10 positions match TRBD1. V shed 4 bases and J 6 bases; nucleotides not matched to a gene: 2. CDR3 length: 14 amino acids. The germline gives CDR1 SGHTA, CDR2 FQGNSA. DNA for the CDR3: TGTGCCAGCAGCTCGGACAGGGGGGATGAAAAACTGTTTTTT. Translated, it gives CASSSDRGDEKLFF.

The V call is TRBV2, the J call TRBJ1-3, with D possibly being TRBD1 (5 bases). This CDR3 is built from 13 residues. The V end was cut by 4 bases, the J end by 9 bases, with 13 bases between. Germline CDR1 and CDR2: SNHLY and FYNNEI. The CDR3 region has the DNA TGTGCCAGCAGTGGTATAGGGGTAGGCACCATATATTTT. This encodes CASSGIGVGTIYF.

The chain joins TRBV4-3 to TRBJ1-2, with D tentatively TRBD1 (5 bases). CDR1 and CDR2 from the germline V gene are LGHNA and YSLEER. There are 17 residues in the CDR3. V lost 0 bases, J lost 8 bases, and 22 bases lay in between. The CDR3 spells CASSQDRRGRGHGGYTF. In nucleotides, the CDR3 is TGCGCCAGCAGCCAAGATCGGAGAGGGAGGGGTCATGGAGGCTACACCTTC.

The J gene is TRBJ2-1, the V gene TRBV5-1, with D perhaps TRBD1 (6 bases). Germline V gene lookup returns CDR1 SGHRS and CDR2 YFSETQ. V lost 0 bases, J lost 5 bases, and 9 bases lay in between. The CDR3 loop spans 14 amino acids. DNA of the CDR3: TGCGCCAGCAGCTTGGGACAGGTTGACAATGAGCAGTTCTTC. It codes for CASSLGQVDNEQFF.

J is TRBJ2-6 and V is TRBV24-1; D perhaps matches TRBD1 (6 bases). Trimming removed 3 bases from V and 0 bases from J, with 8 bases in between. Looked up from germline, CDR1 is KGHDR and CDR2 is SFDVKD. The CDR3 covers 16 residues. CDR3 in amino acids: CATSDPGDSGANVLTF. The CDR3 DNA reads as TGTGCCACCAGTGATCCAGGGGACTCTGGGGCCAACGTCCTGACTTTC.

This clone was counted once. This sequence joins TRBV5-5 and TRBJ2-2; weak D call: TRBD2 (5 bases). This CDR3 spans 17 amino acids. Germline CDR1 reads SGHKS; CDR2 reads YYEKEE (reference sequence). Trimming removed 4 bases from V and 3 bases from J, with 19 bases in between. CDR3 DNA: TGTGCCAGCAGCCCCAACCCCCCCGGGGTGTACACCGGGGAGCTGTTTTTT. Amino acids: CASSPNPPGVYTGELFF.

The chain combines TRBV11-2 with TRBJ2-1; D unresolved. V was trimmed by 4 bases and J by 7 bases, leaving 5 bases between them. The CDR3 spans 11 residues. Germline loops: CDR1 SGHAT, CDR2 FQNNGV. This chain's CDR3 is CASSSFNEQFF. In DNA form, the CDR3 reads TGTGCCAGCAGCTCTTTTAATGAGCAGTTCTTC.

This clone was recorded only once. The rearrangement joins TRBV5-5 to TRBJ2-7; D is uncertain. V dropped 0 bases and J dropped 1 base, with 14 bases sitting between them. The V gene's germline CDR1 is SGHKS and CDR2 YYEKEE (reference sequence). This CDR3 comprises 16 residues. The CDR3 is CASSLAGQRYSYEQYV. Written as DNA, the CDR3 is TGTGCCAGCAGCTTGGCCGGTCAGCGTTATTCCTACGAGCAGTACGTC.

The V gene is TRBV5-1, the J gene TRBJ1-6; no clear D. This CDR3 is 14 amino acids long. The V end lost 1 base, the J end lost 8 bases, and 10 bases lay between the germline ends. CDR1 is SGHRS and CDR2 is YFSETQ in the germline V gene. The CDR3 here is CASSLYRSDSPLHF. In DNA form, the CDR3 reads TGCGCCAGCAGCTTGTATCGGAGTGATTCACCCCTCCACTTT.

This chain uses TRBV7-9 with TRBJ2-1; 9 nucleotides line up with TRBD2. Germline loops: CDR1 SEHNR, CDR2 FQNEAQ (reference sequence). This CDR3 has 16 residues. V lost 7 bases to trimming and J lost 6 bases; unmatched junction nucleotides: 13. In DNA, the CDR3 is TGTGCCAGCACCCCACCGGCGGGGGGGCCATTCAATGAGCAGTTCTTC. Its protein product is CASTPPAGGPFNEQFF.

The chain recombines TRBV25-1 with TRBJ1-2; TRBD1 matches 10 bases. Germline lookup yields CDR1 MGHDK and CDR2 SYGVNS. This CDR3 spans 15 amino acids. Trimming cost V 1 base and J 4 bases; bases outside gene matches: 3. CDR3 DNA sequence: TGTGCCAGCAGTGAATGGGACAGGGGAGCCTATGGCTACACCTTC. Its translation is CASSEWDRGAYGYTF.

The chain links TRBV30 to TRBJ1-1, with 7 bases aligning to TRBD1. Looked up from germline, CDR1 is GTSNPN and CDR2 is SVGIG (reference sequence). The CDR3 runs 14 residues. The V gene end was trimmed by 1 base and the J gene end by 3 bases; junction bases not matched to a gene: 5. For the CDR3, the DNA is TGTGCCTGGAGTGCCTCCACAGGGGACACTGAAGCTTTCTTT. Translation: CAWSASTGDTEAFF.